This T cell receptor (beta chain) was profiled in a study of CXCR3-negative and CXCR3-positive naive CD8 T cells. Study outcomes and limitations: When CXCR3-positive naive cells were set against CXCR3-negative naive cells, the former had more hydrophobic TRB CDR3s. For the naive subsets, surface CD5 was similar, and TCR strength was inferred from TRB CDR3 properties.

CDR1 and CDR2 from the germline V gene are SEHNR and FQNEAQ (reference sequence). The CDR3 runs 17 residues. Researchers prepared the TRB cDNA libraries using 5' RACE with UMI labels. For each CDR3 protein, TCRdb gives one entry from its re-call of the 5' RACE reads, without DNA. The repertoire table contains fewer than 65,000 distinct CDR3 sequences. Every subset of CD8+ T cells was sorted in triplicate at 250,000 to 300,000 cells each. A note on this clonotype: Its antigen is currently unknown.

The chain uses TRBV7-9 and TRBJ1-4; TCRdb picks TRBD1, but there is no DNA to check that call. The sequence derives from a human donor in good health. Some clones in this sample may be carry-over from other donors' samples. Sequencing was done on a sample of naive CXCR3+ CD8+ T cells from blood. The subset here: CD45RO-CCR7+CD27+CD95- naive CD8+ T cells expressing CXCR3 (TNR3+). CDR3: CASATTGQGKINEKLFF.